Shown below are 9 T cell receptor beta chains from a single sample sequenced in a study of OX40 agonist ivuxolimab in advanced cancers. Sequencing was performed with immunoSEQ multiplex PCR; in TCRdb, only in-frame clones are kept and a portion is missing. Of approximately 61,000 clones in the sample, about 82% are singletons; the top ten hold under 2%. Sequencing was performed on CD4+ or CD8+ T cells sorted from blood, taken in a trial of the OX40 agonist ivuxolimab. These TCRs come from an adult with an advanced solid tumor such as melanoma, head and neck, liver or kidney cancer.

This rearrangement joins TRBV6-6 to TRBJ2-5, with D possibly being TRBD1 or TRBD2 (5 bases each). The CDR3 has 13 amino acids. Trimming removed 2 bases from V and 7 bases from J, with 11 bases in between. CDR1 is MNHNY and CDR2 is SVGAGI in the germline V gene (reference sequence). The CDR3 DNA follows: TGTGCCAGCAGTTACGAGGGACCGGGGACCCAGTACTTC. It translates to CASSYEGPGTQYF.

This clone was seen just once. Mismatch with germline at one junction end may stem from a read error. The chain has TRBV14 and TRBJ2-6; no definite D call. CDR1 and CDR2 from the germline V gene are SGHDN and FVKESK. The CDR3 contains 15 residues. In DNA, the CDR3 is TGTGCCAGCAGTCAAGAGGAACACTGGGCCAACGTCCTGACTTTC. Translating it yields CASSQEEHWANVLTF.

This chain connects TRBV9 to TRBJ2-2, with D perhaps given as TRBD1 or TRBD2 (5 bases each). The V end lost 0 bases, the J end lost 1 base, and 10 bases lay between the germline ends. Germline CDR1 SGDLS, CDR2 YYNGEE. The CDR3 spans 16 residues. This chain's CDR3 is CASSVGGALNTGELFF. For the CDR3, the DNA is TGTGCCAGCAGCGTAGGAGGGGCGTTGAACACCGGGGAGCTGTTTTTT.

CDR3 in DNA: TGTGCCAGCTCACGCGGGACACCGGCAACTAATGAAAAACTGTTTTTT. The encoded protein is CASSRGTPATNEKLFF. The chain links TRBV18 to TRBJ1-4; D is possibly TRBD1 (6 bases). Germline V lookup: CDR1 KGHSH, CDR2 LQKENI. V was cut by 4 bases and J by 0 bases, with 12 bases left in between. The CDR3 contains 16 residues.

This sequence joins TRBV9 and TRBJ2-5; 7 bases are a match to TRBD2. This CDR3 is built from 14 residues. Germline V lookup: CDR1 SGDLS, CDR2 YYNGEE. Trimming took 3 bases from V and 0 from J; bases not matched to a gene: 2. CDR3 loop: CASSAGGNQETQYF. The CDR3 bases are TGTGCCAGCAGCGCCGGGGGGAACCAAGAGACCCAGTACTTC.

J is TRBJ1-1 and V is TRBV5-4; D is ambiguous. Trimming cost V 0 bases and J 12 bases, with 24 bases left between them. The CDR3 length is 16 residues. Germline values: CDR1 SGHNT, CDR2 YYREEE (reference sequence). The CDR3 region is CASSLEASTLFPTSFF. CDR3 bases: TGTGCCAGCAGCTTGGAAGCTTCAACACTGTTCCCGACATCTTTCTTT.

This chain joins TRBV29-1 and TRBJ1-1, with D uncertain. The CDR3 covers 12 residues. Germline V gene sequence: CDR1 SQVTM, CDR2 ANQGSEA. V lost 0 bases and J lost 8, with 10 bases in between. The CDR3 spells CSVEDQIYEAFF. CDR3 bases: TGCAGCGTTGAAGATCAAATTTACGAAGCTTTCTTT. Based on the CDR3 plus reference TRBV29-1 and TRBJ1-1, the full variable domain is SAVISQKPSRDICQRGTSLTIQCQVDSQVTMMFWYRQQPGQSLTLIATANQGSEATYESGFVIDKFPISRPNLTFSTLTVSNMSPEDSSIYLCSVEDQIYEAFFGQGTRLTVV.

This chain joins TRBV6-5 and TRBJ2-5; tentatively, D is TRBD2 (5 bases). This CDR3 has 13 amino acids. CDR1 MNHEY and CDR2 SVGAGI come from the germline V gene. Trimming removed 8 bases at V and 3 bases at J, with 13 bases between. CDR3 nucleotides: TGTGCCAGCGGACCCTCCGGGGAAGAGACCCAGTACTTC. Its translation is CASGPSGEETQYF.

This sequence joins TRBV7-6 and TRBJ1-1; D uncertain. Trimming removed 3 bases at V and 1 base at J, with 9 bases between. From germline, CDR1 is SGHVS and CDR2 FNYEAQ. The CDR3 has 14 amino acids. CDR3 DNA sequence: TGTGCCAGCAGCTTGATGTCGGGGAACACTGAAGCTTTCTTT. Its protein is CASSLMSGNTEAFF. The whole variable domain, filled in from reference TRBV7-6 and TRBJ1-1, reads GAGVSQSPRYKVTKRGQDVALRCDPISGHVSLYWYRQALGQGPEFLTYFNYEAQQDKSGLPNDRFSAERPEGSISTLTIQRTEQRDSAMYRCASSLMSGNTEAFFGQGTRLTVV.